This T cell receptor beta chain comes out of a study of CD8 T cell repertoires and HIV-1 epitope variants. At the level of the study: Each of Twenty-five Gag and Nef epitope peptides stimulated a separate culture. Epitopes were three Gag families plus Nef HW9 and YT9. Enriched T cells were co-cultured with equal autologous T cell-negative cells.

Points on this clone: The antigen is unknown.

Broader study findings: Of under ten antigen-specific beta clonotypes, six appeared to cross-react with escape variants.

Repertoires were generated with immunoSEQ multiplex PCR, while TCRdb's copy carries only in-frame clones and drops some. The sample has thousands of clones, 60% to 75% seen once. Germline CDR1 SNHLY, CDR2 FYNNEI. The CDR3 totals 12 residues. The V gene end was trimmed by 5 bases and the J gene end by 7 bases; junction bases not matched to a gene: 3. This sequence was found in a male donor with HIV. The chain joins TRBV2 to TRBJ2-7, with 9 nucleotides matching TRBD1. Sequenced: cultured CD8+ T cells derived from PBMCs. In DNA form, the CDR3 reads TGTGCCAGCAGTCCGGGACAGGGTGAGCAGTACTTC. Amino acid sequence: CASSPGQGEQYF.